Given below is one T cell receptor beta chain in context. What it binds is not known. TCRdb redid the calling of the reads with MiXCR, one entry per CDR3 protein. The sample consists of 35,000 or so distinct CDR3 sequences, less than 60% of them appearing once. V lost 1 base to trimming and J lost 0 bases, with 10 bases between them. The CDR3 loop spans 16 amino acids. Per germline, CDR1 SGHVS and CDR2 FQNEAQ. The sample is drawn from a study of T cell repertoires in cytomegalovirus infection. Study summary: Evidence of both CMV infection and a matching HLA type came from public TCR beta signatures.

This receptor was taken from a human donor in good health (CMV status not recorded). Some clones in this sample may be carry-over from other donors' samples. This chain joins TRBV7-8 and TRBJ1-5; no definite D call. Material: CD8+ T cells from cultured PBMCs, obtained from culture after CMV antigen stimulation. The CDR3 bases are TGTGCCAGCAGCTTAGACGGCAGGAGTAGCAATCAGCCCCAGCATTTT. Protein: CASSLDGRSSNQPQHF.